The present entry profiles one T cell receptor (beta chain) with its context. The same CDR3 arises from other DNA sequences in this sample as well. It was cDNA, reverse transcribed from extracted RNA, that served as the sequencing template. Profiling relied on immunoSEQ multiplex PCR, and the TCRdb table lists in-frame clones only, not all of them. The table lists roughly 98,000 clones, 60% to 75% of them singletons. This sample was included in a study of CD8+ T cells in alopecia areata. Germline trimming cut 3 bases from V and 7 bases from J; bases unmatched to any gene: 5. CDR1 MNHEY and CDR2 SVGAGI come from the germline V gene. The CDR3 runs to 15 residues. Documented treatment: oral pan-JAK inhibitor, 5-10 mg twice daily.

The sequenced sample was CD8+ T cells sorted from blood, obtained at week 4, from a patient treated with tofacitinib. The V call is TRBV6-5, the J call TRBJ2-1; 11 bases line up with TRBD2. The source is a human donor with alopecia areata. The CDR3 protein is CASSYYLAGGNEQFF. CDR3 coding DNA: TGTGCCAGCAGTTATTACCTAGCGGGGGGTAATGAGCAGTTCTTC.